This TCR beta chain stems from a study of T-cell reconstitution after alpha-beta-depleted transplantation in children. At least ten counts were recorded for this clonotype. The antigen remains unidentified. General study findings and limits: Some patients owed their high day-60 TCRbeta diversity to surviving recipient T cells and thymic progenitors. Several hundred rapidly expanded clones from non-depleted graft cells reportedly supplied alpha-beta T cells about two months post-transplant.

The authors prepared the TCRbeta library with unique molecular identifiers. MiXCR was run by TCRdb on the PCR reads, yielding one entry per CDR3 protein. The table lists approximately 110,000 distinct CDR3 sequences, around a tenth of them singletons. Germline V CDR1 and CDR2: SGHTA, FQGNSA. This CDR3 is 16 amino acids long. V dropped 5 bases and J dropped 2; count of bases not matched to a gene: 12. This chain links TRBV7-2 with TRBJ2-7; 7 bases agree with TRBD2. The sequenced sample was PBMCs, obtained before TCRalphabeta/CD19-depleted stem cell transplant. This sequence was found in a boy aged 2 to 9 with acute lymphoblastic leukemia, due to receive a stem cell transplant. The CDR3 region is CASSVPSGWAPYEQYF. CDR3 nucleotides: TGTGCCAGCAGCGTCCCTAGCGGATGGGCCCCCTACGAGCAGTACTTC. Full variable domain (remainder filled in from reference TRBV7-2 and TRBJ2-7): GAGVSQSPSNKVTEKGKDVELRCDPISGHTALYWYRQSLGQGLEFLIYFQGNSAPDKSGLPSDRFSAERTGGSVSTLTIQRTQQEDSAVYLCASSVPSGWAPYEQYFGPGTRLTVT.